The 32 T cell receptor beta chains below come from one sample, sequenced in a study of T-cell reconstitution after alpha-beta-depleted transplantation in children. This sample's TCRbeta library carried unique molecular identifier barcodes. MiXCR, run by TCRdb on the PCR reads, gives a single entry per CDR3 protein. The profile shows approximately 390,000 distinct CDR3 sequences, roughly a tenth of them singletons. Material: PBMCs from the stem cell graft donor, obtained from the stem cell graft. The receptors originated from a human donor who donated a stem cell graft to a child with acute myeloid leukemia.

This clonotype showed up just a few times. The genes are TRBV19 and TRBJ1-5; weak D call: TRBD1 (5 bases). Germline CDR1 is LNHDA and CDR2 is SQIVND (reference sequence). V dropped 3 bases and J dropped 5 bases, with 11 bases sitting between them. The length of the CDR3 is 14 residues. CDR3 sequence reads: CASSIQGRDQPQHF. The CDR3 bases are TGTGCCAGTAGTATCCAGGGAAGGGATCAGCCCCAGCATTTT.

In DNA form, the CDR3 reads TGTGCCAGCAGCTTCGGCCCAGCCAACACCGGGGAGCTGTTTTTT. It yields the protein CASSFGPANTGELFF. The genes are TRBV5-5 and TRBJ2-2; D uncertain. There are 15 residues in the CDR3. Trimming shortened V by 2 bases and J by 2 bases, and 10 bases separated the two germline ends. Per the germline V gene, CDR1 is SGHKS and CDR2 is YYEKEE (reference sequence).

Note on this clonotype: Relative to the germline gene, one junction end is altered; a read error may explain this. The chain has TRBV29-1 and TRBJ2-5; 8 bases align to TRBD1. The CDR3 has 14 amino acids. CDR1 and CDR2 from the germline V gene are SQVTM and ANQGSEA. The CDR3 protein is CSVEDRGKGETQYF. The CDR3 DNA is TGCAGCGTAGAAGACAGGGGTAAGGGGGAGACCCAGTACTTC.

In its sample, this clonotype was seen many times. The V call is TRBV4-1, the J call TRBJ2-2; the D gene is possibly TRBD2 (5 bases). The V end lost 0 bases, the J end lost 0 bases, and 17 bases lay between the germline ends. This CDR3 region has 19 residues. CDR1 and CDR2 from the germline V gene are MGHRA and YSYEKL. CDR3 in amino acids: CASSQEYMGAFANTGELFF. The DNA for the CDR3 is TGCGCCAGCAGCCAAGAATATATGGGAGCCTTTGCGAACACCGGGGAGCTGTTTTTT.

The chain links TRBV12-3 or TRBV12-4 to TRBJ2-4; the D is unclear. V shed 5 bases and J shed 8 bases, with 10 bases lying between them. The CDR3 contains 12 residues. CDR3 sequence: CASSPRSYIQYF. The CDR3 region has the DNA TGTGCCAGCAGTCCGCGGTCGTACATTCAGTACTTC.

The gene calls are TRBV10-3 and TRBJ2-1, with TRBD2 as a possible D gene (6 bases). In germline, CDR1 is ENHRY, CDR2 SYGVKD. The CDR3 totals 13 residues. V lost 9 bases to trimming and J lost 4 bases, with 13 bases between them. For the CDR3, the DNA is TGTGCCATGTCGGGAGTCGGATACAATGAGCAGTTCTTC. It is translated as CAMSGVGYNEQFF.

In its sample, this clonotype was seen many times. The chain carries TRBV24-1 and TRBJ2-1; 9 positions agree with TRBD2. The CDR3 spans 15 residues. The germline V gene encodes CDR1 KGHDR and CDR2 SFDVKD. V dropped 5 bases and J dropped 4; count of bases not matched to a gene: 5. The CDR3 region has the DNA TGTGCCACCAGTGGGAGCGGGAGGCCGTACAATGAGCAGTTCTTC. It yields the protein CATSGSGRPYNEQFF.

In its sample, this clonotype was seen a few times. The gene calls are TRBV20-1 and TRBJ2-5; 9 bases match TRBD1. With 3 bases clipped from V and 2 bases from J, the junction kept 7 bases outside the gene matches. Germline loops: CDR1 DFQATT, CDR2 SNEGSKA (reference sequence). This CDR3 region has 15 residues. The CDR3, as DNA: TGCAGTGCTAGTTCCGGACAGGGGAGACAAGAGACCCAGTACTTC. It is translated as CSASSGQGRQETQYF.

V and J are TRBV5-4 and TRBJ2-2; possibly TRBD2 for D (6 bases). This CDR3 is 14 amino acids long. Trimming removed 5 bases at V and 6 bases at J, with 14 bases between. Germline CDR1 SGHNT, CDR2 YYREEE (reference sequence). CDR3 in amino acids: CASSRTGDSGELFF. The DNA of the CDR3 is TGTGCCAGCAGTCGGACGGGGGATTCCGGGGAGCTGTTTTTT.

CDR3 DNA: TGCAGTGCTAGGTCCGACAGGGTCTCCTATGGCTACACCTTC. This gives the protein CSARSDRVSYGYTF. This chain joins TRBV20-1 and TRBJ1-2; TRBD1 matches at 7 bases. Germline trimming cut 3 bases from V and 4 bases from J; bases unmatched to any gene: 8. The CDR3 sequence is 14 residues long. Germline loops: CDR1 DFQATT, CDR2 SNEGSKA (reference sequence).

Turning to this clonotype: At one end the junction does not follow the germline gene, possibly because of a read error. The chain joins TRBV9 to TRBJ2-1; the D call may be TRBD1 or TRBD2 (5 bases each). From germline, CDR1 is SGDLS and CDR2 YYNGEE. The CDR3 extends over 15 amino acids. CDR3 region: CASSPGTPLVNDQFF. The DNA of the CDR3 is TGTGCCAGCAGCCCGGGGACGCCGCTAGTCAATGACCAGTTCTTC.

The genes are TRBV29-1 and TRBJ2-1; 11 positions agree with TRBD2. The CDR3 is made up of 17 amino acids. Germline V gives CDR1 SQVTM, CDR2 ANQGSEA. V shed 1 base, J shed 1 base, and the junction held 6 bases outside the gene matches. The DNA of the CDR3 is TGCAGCGTTGAAGGCCTAGCGGGAGGAGGATCCTACAATGAGCAGTTCTTC. Its protein product is CSVEGLAGGGSYNEQFF.

The rearrangement uses TRBV7-3 and TRBJ2-1; no definite D call. Germline V gene sequence: CDR1 SGHTA, CDR2 FQGTGA. Trimming removed 4 bases from V and 5 bases from J, with 18 bases in between. The CDR3 spans 16 residues. CDR3 sequence: CASSSPGSPPNNEQFF. CDR3 DNA sequence: TGTGCCAGCAGCTCCCCTGGATCACCCCCCAACAATGAGCAGTTCTTC.

The sample holds many counts of this clonotype. The V call is TRBV29-1, the J call TRBJ2-2; 7 bases fit TRBD2. Germline V gene sequence: CDR1 SQVTM, CDR2 ANQGSEA. The CDR3 extends over 14 amino acids. V dropped 7 bases and J dropped 7; count of bases not matched to a gene: 12. This CDR3 is CSAGEGLVVGELFF. The CDR3 nucleotides are TGCAGCGCTGGGGAGGGGTTAGTCGTCGGGGAGCTGTTTTTT.

This rearrangement joins TRBV28 to TRBJ1-1; D not certain. The CDR3 spans 13 residues. The V gene lost 11 bases and the J gene lost 3 bases, with 16 bases spanning the gap. Germline assignment: CDR1 MDHEN and CDR2 SYDVKM. DNA of the CDR3: TGTGCCTCCCGGACGGTTGAGGACACTGAAGCTTTCTTT. This sequence encodes CASRTVEDTEAFF.

The rearrangement joins TRBV11-2 to TRBJ2-1; 11 nucleotides match TRBD2. J was trimmed by 5 bases and V by 3 bases; bases with no gene match: 9. Germline V gene lookup returns CDR1 SGHAT and CDR2 FQNNGV. The CDR3 consists of 17 residues. The CDR3 protein is CASSLRTSGRKNNEQFF. The CDR3 nucleotides are TGTGCCAGCAGCTTGCGTACTAGCGGGAGAAAGAACAATGAGCAGTTCTTC.

The rearrangement links TRBV19 to TRBJ2-2; D is perhaps TRBD1 (6 bases). The length of the CDR3 is 13 residues. Trimming removed 2 bases at V and 5 bases at J, with 6 bases between. CDR1 is LNHDA and CDR2 is SQIVND in the germline V gene (reference sequence). CDR3 region: CASSIQGTGELFF. The CDR3 region has the DNA TGTGCCAGTAGTATACAGGGGACCGGGGAGCTGTTTTTT.

This clonotype was seen at least ten times. CDR3: CAIRSSGEPETQYF. DNA of the CDR3: TGTGCCATCAGATCCAGTGGGGAACCTGAGACCCAGTACTTC. This chain connects TRBV10-3 to TRBJ2-5, with D unresolved. Trimming left V 6 bases short and J 5 bases short, with 16 bases between. CDR1 and CDR2 (germline): ENHRY, SYGVKD. The CDR3 extends over 14 amino acids.

The chain carries TRBV5-6 and TRBJ1-1; maybe TRBD1 (5 bases). V was shortened by 1 base and J by 8 bases, with 18 bases between the two germline ends. The CDR3 contains 15 residues. The germline V gene encodes CDR1 SGHDT and CDR2 YYEEEE. The CDR3 region is CASSLYLNLGGEAFF. Here the CDR3 DNA reads TGTGCCAGCAGCTTGTATTTGAATCTTGGGGGGGAAGCTTTCTTT.

The rearrangement uses TRBV7-2 and TRBJ2-5, with D perhaps TRBD2 (6 bases). V lost 4 bases, J lost 12 bases, and 18 bases lay in between. The CDR3 extends over 13 amino acids. CDR1 and CDR2 from the germline V gene are SGHTA and FQGNSA. The CDR3 nucleotides are TGTGCCAGCAGCTCTCCACGGGACTCCTCTAAGTACTTC. It codes for CASSSPRDSSKYF.

This clonotype was picked up a small number of times. V and J are TRBV20-1 and TRBJ2-1; maybe TRBD2 (6 bases). CDR1 DFQATT and CDR2 SNEGSKA come from the germline V gene (reference sequence). The V end lost 0 bases, the J end lost 8 bases, and 17 bases lay between the germline ends. This CDR3 is built from 15 residues. This chain's CDR3 is CSARDYSTGVDEQFF. CDR3 nucleotides: TGCAGTGCTAGAGATTACTCTACGGGAGTGGATGAGCAGTTCTTC.

Only a few counts were recorded for this clonotype. This sequence joins TRBV27 and TRBJ2-3, with 7 bases that match TRBD2. The ends lost 6 bases at V and 4 bases at J; junction bases unmatched: 7. This CDR3 spans 14 amino acids. From germline, CDR1 is MNHEY and CDR2 SMNVEV (reference sequence). CDR3: CASRKAGRSDTQYF. The CDR3 DNA is TGTGCCAGCAGGAAAGCGGGAAGGTCAGATACGCAGTATTTT.

The chain joins TRBV3-1 to TRBJ1-2, with D possibly matching TRBD1 (6 bases). V dropped 11 bases and J dropped 3 bases, with 22 bases sitting between them. The CDR3 totals 15 residues. Germline values: CDR1 LGHDT, CDR2 YNNKEL (reference sequence). CDR3 nucleotide sequence: TGTGCCTCCACCCAAACAGGGATCCGAGACTATGGCTACACCTTC. This sequence encodes CASTQTGIRDYGYTF.

This clonotype showed up many times. The V gene is TRBV12-3 or TRBV12-4, the J gene TRBJ2-3, with 7 bases lining up with TRBD2. With V trimmed by 4 bases and J by 0 bases, 1 base remained unmatched. The CDR3 totals 14 residues. This CDR3 reads CASSSAGSTDTQYF. CDR3 nucleotide sequence: TGTGCCAGCAGTTCAGCGGGGAGCACAGATACGCAGTATTTT.

The chain employs TRBV12-5 and TRBJ2-1; 8 positions match TRBD1. From germline, CDR1 is LGHNT and CDR2 FRNRAP. This CDR3 is built from 12 residues. The V and J ends lost 6 bases and 8 bases, in that order; junction bases with no gene match: 3. CDR3: CASGTGADEQFF. Here the CDR3 DNA reads TGTGCTAGTGGGACAGGGGCCGATGAGCAGTTCTTC.

This chain links TRBV20-1 with TRBJ1-2; TRBD1 aligns across 9 bases. The CDR3 length is 15 residues. Germline CDR1 is DFQATT and CDR2 is SNEGSKA (reference sequence). With V trimmed by 3 bases and J by 3 bases, 8 bases remained unmatched. CDR3 in amino acids: CSARDRGSTDYGYTF. CDR3 DNA sequence: TGCAGTGCTAGGGACAGGGGTTCAACGGACTATGGCTACACCTTC.

The rearrangement joins TRBV10-3 to TRBJ1-1; TRBD1 matches at 8 bases. Trimming took 0 bases from V and 5 from J; bases not matched to a gene: 5. Looked up from germline, CDR1 is ENHRY and CDR2 is SYGVKD. The CDR3 length is 15 residues. The CDR3 sequence: CAISESQGARTEAFF. In DNA, the CDR3 is TGTGCCATCAGTGAGTCCCAGGGGGCAAGAACTGAAGCTTTCTTT.

The rearrangement uses TRBV21-1 and TRBJ2-7; TRBD1, the D gene given by the table, was not confirmed from the DNA. TRBV21-1 is a recognized pseudogene. This CDR3 has 15 residues. CDR3 nucleotides: TGTGCCAGCAACCTGAGGGGACAGGGGGTTTACGAGCAGTACTTC. The encoded protein is CASNLRGQGVYEQYF.

This clonotype was seen only a few times. The V and J genes are TRBV7-9 and TRBJ2-3; 10 nucleotides match TRBD1. V shed 6 bases and J 1 base; nucleotides not matched to a gene: 1. The CDR3 sequence is 14 residues long. The germline V gene has CDR1 SEHNR and CDR2 FQNEAQ (reference sequence). The CDR3, as DNA: TGTGCCAGCAGTGGGACAGGGGGCACAGATACGCAGTATTTT. Its protein product is CASSGTGGTDTQYF.

This clonotype appeared a few times. V usage is TRBV20-1 and J usage is TRBJ2-5; TRBD1 matches 7 bases. Losses at the gene ends were 2 bases for V and 1 base for J; bases not matched to a gene: 4. Germline lookup yields CDR1 DFQATT and CDR2 SNEGSKA (reference sequence). The CDR3 consists of 14 residues. The DNA of the CDR3 is TGCAGTGCTAGATACCGGGACAGCCAAGAGACCCAGTACTTC. Its protein product is CSARYRDSQETQYF.

In nucleotides, the CDR3 is TGTGCCAGCTATACGAACACCGGGGAGCTGTTTTTT. Translated, it gives CASYTNTGELFF. The chain employs TRBV12-3 or TRBV12-4 and TRBJ2-2; the D is unclear. The CDR3 sequence is 12 residues long. V was shortened by 8 bases and J by 0 bases, with 4 bases between the two germline ends.

DNA for the CDR3: TGTGCCAGCAGCTTGGGAGACGTCAATCAGCCCCAGCATTTT. It translates to CASSLGDVNQPQHF. The chain joins TRBV5-6 to TRBJ1-5, with unresolved D. The V gene's germline CDR1 is SGHDT and CDR2 YYEEEE. Trimming left V 0 bases short and J 3 bases short, with 7 bases between. CDR3 size: 14 residues.